These 8 T cell receptor beta chains were all obtained from the same sample, sequenced in a study of neurological immune-mediated disorders. From the 5' RACE reads, TCRdb called clonotypes with MiXCR, one entry per CDR3 protein. The sample contains about 88,000 distinct CDR3 sequences, about 3.8% of which appear only once. The sample taken for sequencing was PBMCs. The receptors come from a woman aged 18 to 35 with multiple sclerosis.

This clonotype showed up just a few times. A junction end diverges from the germline sequence, so it may reflect a read error. The V gene is TRBV10-3, the J gene TRBJ1-3; weak D call: TRBD1 (5 bases). The CDR3 covers 12 residues. The germline gives CDR1 ENHRY, CDR2 SYGVKD. The CDR3 reads CDIGGNGNTIYF. The CDR3 nucleotides are TGTGACATCGGGGGAAATGGAAACACCATATATTTT.

Ten or more counts support this clonotype. This sequence joins TRBV5-1 and TRBJ1-1; TRBD1 matches at 9 bases. This CDR3 has 16 amino acids. The V and J ends lost 0 bases and 1 base, in that order; junction bases with no gene match: 4. The germline gives CDR1 SGHRS, CDR2 YFSETQ. The CDR3 DNA reads as TGCGCCAGCAGCTTGGGACTGGGACAGGGGAACACTGAAGCTTTCTTT. Amino acids: CASSLGLGQGNTEAFF. Filled out from reference TRBV5-1 and TRBJ1-1, the complete variable domain reads KAGVTQTPRYLIKTRGQQVTLSCSPISGHRSVSWYQQTPGQGLQFLFEYFSETQRNKGNFPGRFSGRQFSNSRSEMNVSTLELGDSALYLCASSLGLGQGNTEAFFGQGTRLTVV.

This chain's CDR3 is CASTRQGYNEQFF. CDR3 nucleotides: TGTGCCAGCACACGACAGGGGTACAATGAGCAGTTCTTC. The rearrangement joins TRBV6-5 to TRBJ2-1; 8 positions match TRBD1. The germline V gene encodes CDR1 MNHEY and CDR2 SVGAGI. Unmatched junction bases numbered 3, after V lost 7 bases and J lost 4 bases. The CDR3 has 13 amino acids.

This clonotype was found many times. The V call is TRBV7-2, the J call TRBJ1-2; no reliable D call. The CDR3 covers 17 residues. CDR1 and CDR2 (germline): SGHTA, FQGNSA. Between the trimmed V and J ends, which lost 0 bases and 7 bases, there was a span of 21 bases. The CDR3 is CASSLASVPRDAIGYTF. In DNA, the CDR3 is TGTGCCAGCAGCTTAGCTTCGGTTCCCAGAGACGCTATTGGCTACACCTTC.

This clonotype was recorded many times. The rearrangement joins TRBV10-3 to TRBJ2-1; D is possibly TRBD2 (5 bases). Per germline, CDR1 ENHRY and CDR2 SYGVKD. This CDR3 comprises 14 residues. Trimming took 11 bases from V and 1 from J, leaving 15 bases between them. CDR3 in DNA: TGTGCCTCCACTAACCCGGGGTCCTACAATGAGCAGTTCTTC. As protein: CASTNPGSYNEQFF.

This clonotype was seen repeatedly, ten times or more. The V and J genes are TRBV3-1 and TRBJ2-7; TRBD1 matches 12 bases. Per germline, CDR1 LGHDT and CDR2 YNNKEL (reference sequence). V was pared by 5 bases and J by 2 bases, with 19 bases of the junction left unmatched. This CDR3 has 20 residues. The CDR3 bases are TGTGCCAGCAGCGGACAGGGGGACAGGGGGCACCCAGGAGCGGCCTACGAGCAGTACTTC. It translates to CASSGQGDRGHPGAAYEQYF.

This clonotype was seen ten or more times. The rearrangement joins TRBV5-1 to TRBJ2-6; D perhaps matches TRBD2 (5 bases). Trimming took 2 bases from V and 1 from J, leaving 13 bases between them. There are 17 residues in the CDR3. Per the germline V gene, CDR1 is SGHRS and CDR2 is YFSETQ. The CDR3 DNA is TGCGCCAGCAGCTTTGACGCGGGTAGTTCTGGGGCCAACGTCCTGACTTTC. Its protein is CASSFDAGSSGANVLTF.

This clonotype has a count of ten or more. The genes are TRBV20-1 and TRBJ1-2, with 8 bases lining up with TRBD1. The ends lost 3 bases at V and 5 bases at J; junction bases unmatched: 2. CDR3 length equals 12 residues. CDR1 DFQATT and CDR2 SNEGSKA come from the germline V gene (reference sequence). Here the CDR3 reads CSARTGEYGYTF. CDR3 nucleotides: TGCAGTGCTAGGACAGGGGAGTATGGCTACACCTTC.